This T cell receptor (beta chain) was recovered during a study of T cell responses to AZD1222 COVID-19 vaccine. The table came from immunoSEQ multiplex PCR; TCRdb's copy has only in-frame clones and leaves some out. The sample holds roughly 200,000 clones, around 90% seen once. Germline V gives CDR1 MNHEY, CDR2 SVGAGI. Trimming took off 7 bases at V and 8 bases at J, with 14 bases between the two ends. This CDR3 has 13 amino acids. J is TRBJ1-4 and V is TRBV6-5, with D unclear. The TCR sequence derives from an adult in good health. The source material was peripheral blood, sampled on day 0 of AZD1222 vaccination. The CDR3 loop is CASTTQWEEKLFF. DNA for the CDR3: TGTGCCAGCACCACTCAATGGGAGGAAAAACTGTTTTTT.